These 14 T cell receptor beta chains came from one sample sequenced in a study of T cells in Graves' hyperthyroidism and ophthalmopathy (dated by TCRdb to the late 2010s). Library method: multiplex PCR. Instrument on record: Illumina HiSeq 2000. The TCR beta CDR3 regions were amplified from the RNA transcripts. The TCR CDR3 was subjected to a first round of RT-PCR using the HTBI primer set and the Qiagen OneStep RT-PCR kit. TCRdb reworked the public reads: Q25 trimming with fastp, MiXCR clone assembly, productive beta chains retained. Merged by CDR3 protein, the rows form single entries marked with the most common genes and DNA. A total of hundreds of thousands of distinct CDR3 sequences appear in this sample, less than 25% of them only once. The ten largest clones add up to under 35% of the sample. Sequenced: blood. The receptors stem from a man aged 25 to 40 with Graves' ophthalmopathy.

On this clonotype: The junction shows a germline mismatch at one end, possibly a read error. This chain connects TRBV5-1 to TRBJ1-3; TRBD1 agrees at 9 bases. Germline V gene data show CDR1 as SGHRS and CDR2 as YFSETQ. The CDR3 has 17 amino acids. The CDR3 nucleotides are TGCGCCAGCAGCCTAGGGACAGGGAGGGAATCTGGAAACACCACATATTTT. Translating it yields CASSLGTGRESGNTTYF.

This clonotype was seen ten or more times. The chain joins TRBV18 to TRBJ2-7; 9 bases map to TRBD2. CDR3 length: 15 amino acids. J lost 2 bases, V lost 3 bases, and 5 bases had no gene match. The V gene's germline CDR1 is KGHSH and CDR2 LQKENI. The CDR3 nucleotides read TGTGCCAGCTCACCTAGCGGGAGTCCCACCTACGAGCAGTACTTC. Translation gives CASSPSGSPTYEQYF.

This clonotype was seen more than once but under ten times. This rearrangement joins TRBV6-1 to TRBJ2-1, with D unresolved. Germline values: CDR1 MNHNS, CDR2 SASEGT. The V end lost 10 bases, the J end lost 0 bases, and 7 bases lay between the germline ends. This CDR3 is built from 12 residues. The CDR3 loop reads CATRISYNEQFF. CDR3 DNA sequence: TGTGCCACTCGCATCTCCTACAATGAGCAGTTCTTC.

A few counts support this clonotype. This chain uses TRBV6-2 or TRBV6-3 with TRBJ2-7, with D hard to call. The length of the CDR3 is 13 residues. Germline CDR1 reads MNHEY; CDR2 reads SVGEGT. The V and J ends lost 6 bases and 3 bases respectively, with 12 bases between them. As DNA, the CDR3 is TGTGCCAGCAGCCTCGATAGCAACTACGAGCAGTACTTC. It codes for CASSLDSNYEQYF.

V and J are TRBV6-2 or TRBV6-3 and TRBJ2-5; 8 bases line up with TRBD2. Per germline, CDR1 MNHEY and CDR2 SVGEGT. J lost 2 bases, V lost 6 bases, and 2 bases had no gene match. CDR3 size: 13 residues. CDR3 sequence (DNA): TGTGCCAGCAGACTAGCGGCACAAGAGACCCAGTACTTC. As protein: CASRLAAQETQYF.

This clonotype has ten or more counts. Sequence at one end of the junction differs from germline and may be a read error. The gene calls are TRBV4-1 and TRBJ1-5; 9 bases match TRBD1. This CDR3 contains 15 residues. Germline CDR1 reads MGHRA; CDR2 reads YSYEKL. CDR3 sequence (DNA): TGTGCCAGCAGTCGGACAGGGGATAGCAATCAGCCCCAGCATTTT. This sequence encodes CASSRTGDSNQPQHF.

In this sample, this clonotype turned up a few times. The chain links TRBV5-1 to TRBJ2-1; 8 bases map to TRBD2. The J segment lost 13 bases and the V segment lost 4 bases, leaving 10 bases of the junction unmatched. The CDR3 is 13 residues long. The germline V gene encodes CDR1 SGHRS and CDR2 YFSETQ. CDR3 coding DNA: TGCGCCAGCAGCAACCCCCCGGGAGGGGACCAGTTCTTC. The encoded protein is CASSNPPGGDQFF.

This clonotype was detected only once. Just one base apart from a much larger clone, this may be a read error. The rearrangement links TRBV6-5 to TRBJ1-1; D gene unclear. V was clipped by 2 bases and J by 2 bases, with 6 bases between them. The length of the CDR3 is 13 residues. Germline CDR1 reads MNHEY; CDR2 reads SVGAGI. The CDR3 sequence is CASSYTCNTEAFF. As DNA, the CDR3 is TGTGCCAGCAGTTACACCTGTAACACTGAAGCTTTCTTT.

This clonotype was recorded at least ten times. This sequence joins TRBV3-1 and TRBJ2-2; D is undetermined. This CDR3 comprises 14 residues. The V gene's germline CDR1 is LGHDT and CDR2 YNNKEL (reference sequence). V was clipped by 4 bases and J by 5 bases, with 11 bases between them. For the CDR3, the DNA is TGTGCCAGCAGCCCATCCGACGTTACCGGGGAGCTGTTTTTT. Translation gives CASSPSDVTGELFF.

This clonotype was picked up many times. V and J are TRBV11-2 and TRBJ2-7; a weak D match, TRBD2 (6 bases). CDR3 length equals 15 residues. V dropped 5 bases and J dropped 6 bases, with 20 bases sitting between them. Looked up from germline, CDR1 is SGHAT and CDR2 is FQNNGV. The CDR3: CASSPGTLSGGEQYF. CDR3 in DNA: TGTGCCAGCAGCCCCGGGACTTTGTCCGGCGGCGAGCAGTACTTC.

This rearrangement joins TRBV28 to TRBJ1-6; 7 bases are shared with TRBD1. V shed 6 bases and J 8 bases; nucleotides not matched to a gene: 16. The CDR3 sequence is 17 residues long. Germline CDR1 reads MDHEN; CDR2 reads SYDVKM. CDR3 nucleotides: TGTGCCAGCAGCCACCACCGACAGGGCGGCAGCTATTCACCCCTCCACTTT. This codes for CASSHHRQGGSYSPLHF. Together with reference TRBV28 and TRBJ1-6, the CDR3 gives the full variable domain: DVKVTQSSRYLVKRTGEKVFLECVQDMDHENMFWYRQDPGLGLRLIYFSYDVKMKEKGDIPEGYSVSREKKERFSLILESASTNQTSMYLCASSHHRQGGSYSPLHFGNGTRLTVT.

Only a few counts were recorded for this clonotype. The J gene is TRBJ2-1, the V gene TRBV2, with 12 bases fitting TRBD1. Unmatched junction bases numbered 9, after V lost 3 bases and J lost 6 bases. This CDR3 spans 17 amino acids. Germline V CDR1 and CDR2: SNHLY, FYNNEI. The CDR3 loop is CASSEGYRDRGPNEQFF. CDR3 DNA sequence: TGTGCCAGCAGTGAGGGATACCGGGACAGGGGGCCCAATGAGCAGTTCTTC.

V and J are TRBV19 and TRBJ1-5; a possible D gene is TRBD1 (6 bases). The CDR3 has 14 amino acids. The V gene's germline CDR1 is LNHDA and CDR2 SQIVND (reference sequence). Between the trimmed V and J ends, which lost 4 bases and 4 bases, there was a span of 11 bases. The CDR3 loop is CASSTGVRNQPQHF. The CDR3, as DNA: TGTGCCAGTAGTACAGGGGTAAGGAATCAGCCCCAGCATTTT.

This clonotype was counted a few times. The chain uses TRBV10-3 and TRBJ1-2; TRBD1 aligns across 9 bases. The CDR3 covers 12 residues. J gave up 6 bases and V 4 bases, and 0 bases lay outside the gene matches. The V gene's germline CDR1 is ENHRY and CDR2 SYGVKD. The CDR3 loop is CAISGTGDGYTF. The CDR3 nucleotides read TGTGCCATCAGTGGGACAGGGGATGGCTACACCTTC.